This T cell receptor beta chain was observed in a study of T cells after posttransplantation cyclophosphamide. On the day of bone marrow donation, the related graft donor provided peripheral blood. This clone has only a few counts. No antigen is known for it. General study points: Blood and skin or GI T cell repertoires showed limited TRB overlap. Recipient CMV seropositivity and CMV reactivation strongly tracked TRB clonality. Later post-transplant blood repertoires were often dominated by donor CD8+ memory clones.

Trimming cost V 2 bases and J 1 base, with 10 bases left between them. Per germline, CDR1 SGHRS and CDR2 YFSETQ. CDR3 length equals 15 residues. Clones were read by immunoSEQ multiplex PCR, and TCRdb kept only the in-frame ones, dropping some. The sample is made up of around 39,000 clones, none counted only once. Material for sequencing was PBMCs. V gene TRBV5-1 combines with J gene TRBJ1-5; maybe TRBD1 (5 bases). This sequence was found in a girl aged 10 to 17 in good health, CMV-negative, and a related stem cell transplant donor. CDR3 bases: TGCGCCAGCAGCTTAGCAGGGAACAGCAATCAGCCCCAGCATTTT. Protein: CASSLAGNSNQPQHF.